This T cell receptor beta chain was recorded in a study of PD-1 blockade in mismatch repair-deficient tumors. About the research overall: Enrolled about 2013-2017, patients had progressing, pretreated mismatch repair-deficient cancers of approximately 13 types. Study results and caveats: After pembrolizumab, tumor-resident clones rose rapidly, then generally contracted before radiologic responses.

This table comes from immunoSEQ multiplex PCR, and its TCRdb copy is limited to in-frame clones, with some not included. In the table there are 90,000 to 120,000 clones, over 75% of which are singletons. The CDR3 length is 14 residues. Germline assignment: CDR1 MNHEY and CDR2 SMNVEV (reference sequence). The V end lost 4 bases, the J end lost 0 bases, and 9 bases lay between the germline ends. All patients were mismatch repair deficient, assessed by either PCR or immunohistochemistry. This clone occurred once. Its target is not known. V gene TRBV27 combines with J gene TRBJ1-1, with D maybe TRBD1 (6 bases). The starting material was peripheral blood, obtained roughly 35 weeks after starting pembrolizumab. The sequence derives from an adult with mismatch repair-deficient cancer. The CDR3 sequence is CASSWGAMNTEAFF. Here the CDR3 DNA reads TGTGCCAGCAGTTGGGGGGCGATGAACACTGAAGCTTTCTTT.